This T cell receptor (beta chain) was sequenced during a study of shared clonotypes between healthy human individuals. CDR3 length: 15 amino acids. Germline V CDR1 and CDR2: LGHNA, YNFKEQ. V gave up 0 bases and J gave up 1 base, with 8 bases separating them. The assay was run at deep level. Investigators spread the genomic DNA of each subset evenly over several immunoSEQ plates. Approximately 27,000 T cell genomes, or around 300 ng DNA, went into replicate PCRs of unsorted PBMC. Assay: immunoSEQ multiplex PCR; the TCRdb copy retains only in-frame clones and omits some. The sample gives over 400,000 clones, approximately 84% of which show up once; 12% is in the top ten. About 100 million PBMCs were counted before genomic DNA extraction.

Sequencing was done on a sample of PBMCs. This sequence joins TRBV4-2 and TRBJ2-3, with unresolved D. The sequence derives from a middle-aged woman in good health. Some clones in this sample may be carry-over from other donors' samples. The CDR3 protein is CASSQERTGTDTQYF. In DNA, the CDR3 is TGTGCCAGCAGCCAAGAAAGAACAGGCACAGATACGCAGTATTTT.